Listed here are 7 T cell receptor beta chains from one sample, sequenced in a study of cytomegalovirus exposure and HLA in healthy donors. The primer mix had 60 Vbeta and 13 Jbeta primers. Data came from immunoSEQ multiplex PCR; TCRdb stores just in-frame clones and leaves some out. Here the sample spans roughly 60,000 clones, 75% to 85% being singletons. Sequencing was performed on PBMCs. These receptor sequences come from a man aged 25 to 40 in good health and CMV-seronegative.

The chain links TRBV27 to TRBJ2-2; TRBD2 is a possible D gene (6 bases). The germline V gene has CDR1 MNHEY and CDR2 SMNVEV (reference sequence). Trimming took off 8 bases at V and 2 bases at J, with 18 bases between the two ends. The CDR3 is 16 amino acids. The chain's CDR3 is CASGFFGTVNTGELFF. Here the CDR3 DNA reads TGTGCCAGCGGATTCTTTGGGACTGTCAACACCGGGGAGCTGTTTTTT.

This CDR3 reads CAWSRGGSEQYF. CDR3 sequence (DNA): TGTGCCTGGAGTCGGGGAGGGAGCGAGCAGTACTTC. The J gene is TRBJ2-7, the V gene TRBV30; the match to TRBD2 covers 7 bases. The CDR3 extends over 12 amino acids. Germline loops: CDR1 GTSNPN, CDR2 SVGIG (reference sequence). Germline trimming cut 2 bases from V and 6 bases from J; bases unmatched to any gene: 4.

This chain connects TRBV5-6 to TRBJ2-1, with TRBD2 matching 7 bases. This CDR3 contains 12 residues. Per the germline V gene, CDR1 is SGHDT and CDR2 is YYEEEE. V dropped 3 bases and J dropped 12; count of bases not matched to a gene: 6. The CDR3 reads CASSSLGGRQFF. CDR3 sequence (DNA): TGTGCCAGCAGCTCCCTCGGGGGGAGGCAGTTCTTC. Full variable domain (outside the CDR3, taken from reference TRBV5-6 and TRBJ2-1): DAGVTQSPTHLIKTRGQQVTLRCSPKSGHDTVSWYQQALGQGPQFIFQYYEEEERQRGNFPDRFSGHQFPNYSSELNVNALLLGDSALYLCASSSLGGRQFFGPGTRLTVL.

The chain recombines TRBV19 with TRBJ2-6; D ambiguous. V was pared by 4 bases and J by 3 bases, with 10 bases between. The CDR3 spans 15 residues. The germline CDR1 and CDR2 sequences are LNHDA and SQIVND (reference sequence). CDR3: CASSTGYLGANVLTF. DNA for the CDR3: TGTGCCAGTAGTACCGGTTATCTTGGGGCCAACGTCCTGACTTTC. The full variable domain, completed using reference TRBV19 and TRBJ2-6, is DGGITQSPKYLFRKEGQNVTLSCEQNLNHDAMYWYRQDPGQGLRLIYYSQIVNDFQKGDIAEGYSVSREKKESFPLTVTSAQKNPTAFYLCASSTGYLGANVLTFGAGSRLTVL.

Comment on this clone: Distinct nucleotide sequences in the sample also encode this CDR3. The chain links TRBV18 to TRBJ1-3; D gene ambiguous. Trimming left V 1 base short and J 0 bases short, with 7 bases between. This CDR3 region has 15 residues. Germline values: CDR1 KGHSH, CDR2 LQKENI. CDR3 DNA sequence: TGTGCCAGCTCACCACAGGGAGCCTCTGGAAACACCATATATTTT. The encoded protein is CASSPQGASGNTIYF.

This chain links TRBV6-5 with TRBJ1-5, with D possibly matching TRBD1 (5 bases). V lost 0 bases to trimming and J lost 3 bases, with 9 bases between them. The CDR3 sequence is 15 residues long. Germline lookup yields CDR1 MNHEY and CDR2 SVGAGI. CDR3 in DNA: TGTGCCAGCAGTTACTCACAAGGGGTCAATCAGCCCCAGCATTTT. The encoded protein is CASSYSQGVNQPQHF.

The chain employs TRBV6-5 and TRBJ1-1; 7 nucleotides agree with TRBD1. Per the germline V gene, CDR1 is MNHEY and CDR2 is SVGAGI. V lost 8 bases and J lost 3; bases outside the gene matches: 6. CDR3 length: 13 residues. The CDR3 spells CASSGTVYTEAFF. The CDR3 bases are TGTGCCAGCTCCGGGACAGTGTACACTGAAGCTTTCTTT.